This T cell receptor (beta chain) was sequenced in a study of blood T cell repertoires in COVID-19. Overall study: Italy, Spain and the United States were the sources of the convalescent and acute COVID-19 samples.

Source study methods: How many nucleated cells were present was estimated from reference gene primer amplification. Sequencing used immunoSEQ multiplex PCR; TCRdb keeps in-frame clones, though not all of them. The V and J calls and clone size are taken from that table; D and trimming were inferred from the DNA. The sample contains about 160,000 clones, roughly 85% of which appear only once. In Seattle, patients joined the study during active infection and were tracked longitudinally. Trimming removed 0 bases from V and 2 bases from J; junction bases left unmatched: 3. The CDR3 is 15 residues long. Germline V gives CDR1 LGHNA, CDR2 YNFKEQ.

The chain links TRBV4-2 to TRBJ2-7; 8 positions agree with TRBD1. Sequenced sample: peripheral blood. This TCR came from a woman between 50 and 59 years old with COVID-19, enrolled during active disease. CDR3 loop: CASSQEGTGAYEQYF. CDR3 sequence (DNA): TGTGCCAGCAGCCAAGAGGGGACAGGAGCCTACGAGCAGTACTTC.